The clone carrying this T cell receptor beta chain was counted ten times or more. This record belongs to a study of T cells in Graves' hyperthyroidism and ophthalmopathy. Study-wide context: At the time of initial diagnosis and before any treatment, peripheral blood was collected.

Cells are PBMCs isolated from about 10 ml of fresh blood. Amplified regions were TCR beta CDR3 sequences from RNA transcripts. HTBI primers were the set used in a first-round RT-PCR of the TCR CDR3. TCRdb re-analysed the multiplex PCR reads in MiXCR, keeping a single row per CDR3 protein. The sample has about 210,000 distinct CDR3 sequences, about 15% seen once. The CDR3 has 14 residues. CDR1 and CDR2 (germline): SGHRS, YFSETQ. V was cut by 4 bases and J by 4 bases, with 14 bases left in between. The J gene is TRBJ2-5, the V gene TRBV5-1; TRBD1 or TRBD2 may be the D gene (5 bases each). The source is a man aged 50-59 years with Graves' hyperthyroidism. Sequenced: blood. The CDR3 here is CASSLGLAVETQYF. Written as DNA, the CDR3 is TGCGCCAGCAGCCTGGGGCTAGCTGTAGAGACCCAGTACTTC.